Below, one T cell receptor (beta chain) is given with its context. The germline V gene has CDR1 MNHEY and CDR2 SVGAGI. This CDR3 spans 17 amino acids. V trimming: 0 bases; J trimming: 3 bases; junction bases outside the gene matches: 8. A single record per CDR3 protein comes from TCRdb applying MiXCR to the 5' RACE reads. This sample has 8,000 to 8,500 distinct CDR3 sequences, with roughly 65% found just once. The sequenced sample consisted of tumor-infiltrating naive CD4+ T cells sorted from the breast tumor. Subset of the sample: naive CD4+ T cells, CD4+CD45RA+CD25-. The TCR originated in a female donor with breast cancer. The gene calls are TRBV6-5 and TRBJ2-1; 7 bases fit TRBD2. The CDR3 sequence: CASSYSLPAGIYNEQFF. The CDR3 DNA sequence: TGTGCCAGCAGTTACTCCCTCCCAGCGGGAATCTACAATGAGCAGTTCTTC.